What follows is one T cell receptor (beta chain) and its context. In the original processing: Scientists estimated how many nucleated cells there were by amplifying reference gene primers. Profiled with immunoSEQ multiplex PCR; TCRdb holds only in-frame clones, not every one. Clonal size and the V and J genes are those of that table, whereas D and trimming came from the DNA. The sample contains some 140,000 clones, roughly four fifths of which appear only once. The data belong to a study of blood T cell repertoires in COVID-19. Across the study: There were acute and convalescent COVID-19 samples, and they came from the United States, Italy and Spain. In each case, the material was cDNA or gDNA derived from T cells, B-cell-depleted T cells, or PBMCs.

V shed 6 bases, J shed 4 bases, and the junction held 9 bases outside the gene matches. The CDR3 has 16 amino acids. Germline V gene data show CDR1 as SGHRS and CDR2 as YFSETQ. The sample consisted of peripheral blood. V usage is TRBV5-1 and J usage is TRBJ2-1; 11 positions agree with TRBD2. This TCR was recovered from an elderly man with acute or convalescent COVID-19. CDR3 bases: TGCGCCAGCAACCCTAGCGGGGGGATAGGGTACAATGAGCAGTTCTTC. It encodes CASNPSGGIGYNEQFF.